This T cell receptor (beta chain) was sequenced for a study of coeliac disease (dated by TCRdb to 2022 to 2024). Background for the entire study: Each coeliac patient fell into one of three classes: newly diagnosed active disease, refractory coeliac disease type I, or disease kept under control by a gluten-free diet. The study applied next-generation sequencing of rearranged TRB and TRG CDR3 regions to small intestinal lymphocyte fractions from coeliac and non-coeliac patients. The goal was to describe the TR repertoires of small intestinal T cells in active coeliac disease, in refractory type I coeliac disease, and in coeliac disease treated with a gluten-free diet. A total of approximately 30 patients were included in the full study, of whom around 22 had serologically confirmed coeliac disease and 8 were controls with non-small intestinal disorders. High-resolution HLA typing was unavailable, so biased TRBV7-2 usage was queried as a proof of principle. TRB sequencing was successfully performed on samples from around 29 subjects, among which some 22 paired bulk unsorted intraepithelial and lamina propria cell samples were included. Results and caveats for the whole study, not just this receptor: In the authors' view, the approach was unsuitable for unbiased detection of gliadin-specific T cells, since gliadin-specific T cells are scarce and rarely shared between patients. TRB repertoires were mostly private, with most amino acid sequences found in only one sample, and V-gene usage showed no significant difference between disease groups. TRB and TRG repertoires of active coeliac intraepithelial and lamina propria samples showed lower clonality than controls, suggesting recruitment of diverse T cells. The separation of intraepithelial from lamina propria cells did not yield high-purity fractions, so cross-contamination between compartments was possible.

Libraries came from the immunoSEQ multiplex PCR assay. The TR loci underwent multiplexed PCR amplification, with J gene segments targeted by reverse primers and V gene segments targeted by forward primers. The Illumina HiSeq System was used to sequence the amplified CDR3 regions. The study's processing was this. Closely related reads were merged by a nearest-neighbour algorithm to remove PCR and sequencing errors and to collapse the data into unique sequences. Each repertoire was summarised by clonality and by T cell density, with T cell density defined as TR molecules per amount of genomic DNA input. CDR3 amino acid sequences present in at least 80% of unsorted samples were defined as public TRs, and these public TRs were then tested for differential abundance between coeliac and control samples. Disease-group differences in clonality and density were tested with Kruskal-Wallis tests followed by Dunn post-tests. Entries here come from immuneACCESS through TCRdb and include only in-frame sequences with V and J called. Some clones fail to appear in such tables; in the studies checked, an unresolved V gene covers under half of the shortfall, and the cause of the remainder is unknown. Clone size and V and J calls were adopted from that table, with D and trimming inferred from the DNA. This sample holds a few thousand clones; 45% to 65% were observed only once. The ten largest clones add up to about 16% of the sample.

The junction carries 8 bases between V and J, which are trimmed by 2 bases and 0 bases respectively. The CDR3, from cysteine to phenylalanine, totals 15 residues. Only the CDR3 portion is preserved as DNA: 45 bases, with reading frame beginning at the first base. According to the germline V gene, CDR1 reads MNHNS and CDR2 reads SASEGT. Aliquots of roughly 500,000 cells were frozen in DMSO/FBS in liquid nitrogen, and a single aliquot per fraction was used for sequencing. Endoscopy and small intestinal biopsy were performed in all 30 or so patients in the study. To release intraepithelial cells, biopsies were stirred at 37 degrees Celsius for one hour in RPMI containing EGTA, MgCl2 and 1% FBS. Genomic DNA was extracted from frozen unsorted cell fractions using the Qiagen DNeasy blood extraction kit. A few counts support this clone. The antigen this receptor binds is unknown. No quality values exist for individual bases; no much larger clone is one base distant.

The sample was intraepithelial lymphocytes from the gut. The sample's cell subset or site label, decoded: intraepithelial cell (IEC) fraction of small intestinal biopsy. Here the chain combines TRBV6-1 and TRBJ1-3, with the identity of the D gene unclear. The receptor was derived from a human donor with active celiac disease. The DNA reads as follows: TGTGCCAGCAGTGAACACGACACCTCTGGAAACACCATATATTTT. Its product reads: CASSEHDTSGNTIYF.